These 22 T cell receptor beta chains originate from one sample sequenced in a study of blood T cells in healthy people across ages. A J-beta primer mix and a sample-barcoded 5' primer were used in a second PCR of about 7 to 12 cycles. TCRdb passed the 5' RACE reads through MiXCR, listing each CDR3 protein once. The table has around 320,000 distinct CDR3 sequences, about 25% seen once; the top ten hold over 25%. The sample comprised blood. The receptors were gathered from a woman aged 65 to 85 in good health.

The chain uses TRBV6-2 or TRBV6-3 and TRBJ2-5; TRBD2 aligns across 7 bases. The CDR3 contains 15 residues. V dropped 5 bases and J dropped 0; count of bases not matched to a gene: 6. Germline V gene sequence: CDR1 MNHEY, CDR2 SVGEGT. The CDR3 region has the DNA TGTGCCAGCAGTGGGCTACTAGCGAACCAAGAGACCCAGTACTTC. As protein: CASSGLLANQETQYF.

This chain joins TRBV6-1 and TRBJ2-4; D gene unclear. Germline V gene data show CDR1 as MNHNS and CDR2 as SASEGT. Trimming shortened V by 0 bases and J by 1 base, and 19 bases separated the two germline ends. This CDR3 has 19 amino acids. The CDR3 DNA is TGTGCCAGCAGTGAAGCGCTAGGGCCCCCCCGTAGGGCCAAAAACATTCAGTACTTC. It codes for CASSEALGPPRRAKNIQYF.

This chain links TRBV7-2 with TRBJ2-3; TRBD2 agrees at 12 bases. CDR3 length: 15 residues. The J segment lost 4 bases and the V segment lost 5 bases, leaving 4 bases of the junction unmatched. CDR1 is SGHTA, CDR2 FQGNSA, per germline. CDR3: CASSPLAGGADTQYF. The CDR3 DNA sequence: TGTGCCAGCAGCCCCCTAGCGGGGGGGGCAGATACGCAGTATTTT.

This clonotype was detected many times. The V call is TRBV7-2, the J call TRBJ2-1, with 8 bases identical to TRBD2. Germline lookup yields CDR1 SGHTA and CDR2 FQGNSA. Trimming cost V 4 bases and J 3 bases; bases outside gene matches: 5. The length of the CDR3 is 15 residues. The CDR3 region has the DNA TGTGCCAGCAGCTCCCAGCGGGAGTTCTACAATGAGCAGTTCTTC. It codes for CASSSQREFYNEQFF. The full variable domain, rest sourced from reference TRBV7-2 and TRBJ2-1, is GAGVSQSPSNKVTEKGKDVELRCDPISGHTALYWYRQSLGQGLEFLIYFQGNSAPDKSGLPSDRFSAERTGGSVSTLTIQRTQQEDSAVYLCASSSQREFYNEQFFGPGTRLTVL.

The chain combines TRBV2 with TRBJ1-2; TRBD1 might be the D (5 bases). V was pared by 4 bases and J by 4 bases, with 13 bases between. The CDR3 has 14 residues. Germline V lookup: CDR1 SNHLY, CDR2 FYNNEI. The DNA of the CDR3 is TGTGCCAGCAGTGCTCCTGGGGGAACCTATGGCTACACCTTC. This encodes CASSAPGGTYGYTF. Combining the CDR3 with reference TRBV2 and TRBJ1-2 gives the whole variable domain EPEVTQTPSHQVTQMGQEVILRCVPISNHLYFYWYRQILGQKVEFLVSFYNNEISEKSEIFDDQFSVERPDGSNFTLKIRSTKLEDSAMYFCASSAPGGTYGYTFGSGTRLTVV.

CDR3 in DNA: TGCAGTGCAACTCTAGGGGAAGCTTTCTTT. It encodes CSATLGEAFF. The J gene is TRBJ1-1, the V gene TRBV20-1; unclear D gene. CDR3 length: 10 residues. CDR1 DFQATT and CDR2 SNEGSKA come from the germline V gene (reference sequence). Trimming took 6 bases from V and 8 from J, leaving 10 bases between them.

V is TRBV11-2 and J is TRBJ1-1, with unresolved D. Germline lookup yields CDR1 SGHAT and CDR2 FQNNGV. The V gene lost 1 base and the J gene lost 3 bases, with 9 bases spanning the gap. The CDR3 covers 14 residues. CDR3 sequence: CASSLAGRDTEAFF. CDR3 coding DNA: TGTGCCAGCAGCTTAGCTGGCCGGGACACTGAAGCTTTCTTT.

With regard to this clonotype: Possible read error: a much larger clone is one base away. The chain links TRBV10-3 to TRBJ2-3; D may be TRBD2 (5 bases). The CDR3 runs to 12 residues. From germline, CDR1 is ENHRY and CDR2 SYGVKD. The germline V and J ends were trimmed by 6 bases and 2 bases, with 6 bases remaining between them. CDR3 amino acids: CAIREDTDTQYF. Here the CDR3 DNA reads TGTGCCATCAGGGAGGACACAGATACGCAGTATTTT.

The chain is built from TRBV6-5 and TRBJ2-1; 11 nucleotides align to TRBD2. The germline V gene encodes CDR1 MNHEY and CDR2 SVGAGI. The CDR3 has 15 amino acids. V gave up 8 bases and J gave up 5 bases; unmatched junction bases: 8. DNA of the CDR3: TGTGCCAGCTGGTCGCTAGCGGGAGGTCACAATGAGCAGTTCTTC. Protein product: CASWSLAGGHNEQFF.

The rearrangement links TRBV20-1 to TRBJ2-5; a possible D gene is TRBD2 (6 bases). Germline CDR1 and CDR2: DFQATT and SNEGSKA (reference sequence). V lost 4 bases to trimming and J lost 5 bases, with 17 bases between them. The CDR3 sequence is 14 residues long. The DNA for the CDR3 is TGCAGTGCTAACCCGGGACGGGGGTCGGAGACCCAGTACTTC. Amino acids: CSANPGRGSETQYF.

This clonotype showed up many times. The chain has TRBV20-1 and TRBJ2-1; 7 bases map to TRBD1. The CDR3 loop spans 17 amino acids. Trimming removed 3 bases from V and 7 bases from J; junction bases left unmatched: 18. Germline V gene data show CDR1 as DFQATT and CDR2 as SNEGSKA (reference sequence). The DNA for the CDR3 is TGCAGTGCTAGGCCGGGACAGTGGCGGTGGGGTGGGAATGAGCAGTTCTTC. Translating it yields CSARPGQWRWGGNEQFF.

The rearrangement uses TRBV3-1 and TRBJ1-6; D unresolved. Per the germline V gene, CDR1 is LGHDT and CDR2 is YNNKEL (reference sequence). Trimming pared 1 base from V and 8 bases from J, leaving 12 bases between. The CDR3 has 15 amino acids. The CDR3 spells CASSQGTGAYSPLHF. The CDR3 nucleotides are TGTGCCAGCAGCCAAGGGACGGGCGCTTATTCACCCCTCCACTTT.

This clonotype was counted at least ten times. This chain uses TRBV11-2 with TRBJ2-5, with D unresolved. The CDR3 consists of 15 residues. V lost 5 bases, J lost 1 base, and 14 bases lay in between. Germline-derived CDR1 and CDR2 are SGHAT and FQNNGV. CDR3 in amino acids: CASSRSGGPQETQYF. The CDR3 DNA follows: TGTGCCAGCAGCCGATCTGGTGGCCCCCAAGAGACCCAGTACTTC.

This clonotype was found a few times. This chain joins TRBV24-1 and TRBJ1-2; TRBD1 aligns across 11 bases. This CDR3 is built from 20 residues. Germline trimming cut 2 bases from V and 4 bases from J; bases unmatched to any gene: 17. Germline CDR1 and CDR2: KGHDR and SFDVKD. The CDR3 nucleotides read TGTGCCACCAGTGATTCAAAAAGGACAGGGGGCCCCTCGCAGGCCTATGGCTACACCTTC. Protein product: CATSDSKRTGGPSQAYGYTF.

This clonotype was recorded many times. The chain carries TRBV5-6 and TRBJ2-5, with a possible D match to TRBD1 (7 bases). Trimming left V 0 bases short and J 4 bases short, with 10 bases between. The V gene's germline CDR1 is SGHDT and CDR2 YYEEEE. The CDR3 consists of 14 residues. CDR3 in amino acids: CASSLGQGGETQYF. The CDR3, as DNA: TGTGCCAGCAGCTTGGGGCAGGGGGGAGAGACCCAGTACTTC.

This CDR3 is CASSENPSDGYTF. The CDR3, as DNA: TGTGCCAGCAGTGAGAATCCGAGTGATGGCTACACCTTC. The rearrangement links TRBV6-1 to TRBJ1-2; D not certain. Trimming left V 3 bases short and J 6 bases short, with 11 bases between. The CDR3 covers 13 residues. The germline CDR1 and CDR2 sequences are MNHNS and SASEGT.

This clonotype was observed a handful of times. The V and J genes are TRBV2 and TRBJ1-4, with a possible D match to TRBD1 (6 bases). V dropped 8 bases and J dropped 5 bases, with 12 bases sitting between them. This CDR3 has 13 amino acids. CDR1 and CDR2 from the germline V gene are SNHLY and FYNNEI. The CDR3 region is CASGQRLNEKLFF. Written as DNA, the CDR3 is TGTGCCAGCGGACAGAGATTAAATGAAAAACTGTTTTTT.

The chain links TRBV6-6 to TRBJ2-1, with 8 bases identical to TRBD1. Germline V gives CDR1 MNHNY, CDR2 SVGAGI (reference sequence). The CDR3 loop spans 15 amino acids. The V and J ends lost 2 bases and 7 bases, in that order; junction bases with no gene match: 7. The CDR3 coding sequence is TGTGCCAGCAGTTACGGCAGGGGGCCAGTAAATGAGCAGTTCTTC. Its protein is CASSYGRGPVNEQFF.

The chain uses TRBV20-1 and TRBJ1-4, with D possibly matching TRBD1 (6 bases). There are 13 residues in the CDR3. Per germline, CDR1 DFQATT and CDR2 SNEGSKA (reference sequence). The ends were cut back, 3 bases at V and 8 bases at J, with 13 bases in the middle. The CDR3 loop is CSASEGGREKLFF. The CDR3 DNA sequence: TGCAGTGCTAGCGAAGGGGGAAGAGAAAAACTGTTTTTT.

This clonotype showed up just a few times. The chain links TRBV2 to TRBJ2-5, with 14 bases lining up with TRBD2. V trimming: 6 bases; J trimming: 5 bases; junction bases outside the gene matches: 5. CDR1 and CDR2 from the germline V gene are SNHLY and FYNNEI. The CDR3 is 15 residues long. Written as DNA, the CDR3 is TGTGCCAGCAGGGGACTAGCGGGAGTTCGGGAGACCCAGTACTTC. This codes for CASRGLAGVRETQYF.

V and J are TRBV6-1 and TRBJ1-2; D may be TRBD1 (5 bases). The germline V gene encodes CDR1 MNHNS and CDR2 SASEGT. V shed 4 bases and J shed 10 bases, with 10 bases lying between them. The CDR3 length is 11 residues. In nucleotides, the CDR3 is TGTGCCAGCAGTGGGAGGGACGTCTACACCTTC. Translation: CASSGRDVYTF.

The sample holds a few counts of this clonotype. Since a much larger clone is just one base distant, this may be a read error. The chain is built from TRBV28 and TRBJ1-4; D remains unclear. The CDR3 sequence is 11 residues long. CDR1 is MDHEN, CDR2 SYDVKM, per germline. CDR3 sequence (DNA): TGTGTCAGCAGTTCAACAGAAAAACTGTTTTTT. This encodes CVSSSTEKLFF. Variable domain in full (rest from reference TRBV28 and TRBJ1-4): DVKVTQSSRYLVKRTGEKVFLECVQDMDHENMFWYRQDPGLGLRLIYFSYDVKMKEKGDIPEGYSVSREKKERFSLILESASTNQTSMYLCVSSSTEKLFFGSGTQLSVL.